Included here is one T cell receptor (beta chain) sequence, with context. These data belong to a study of CD8+ T cells in alopecia areata. Extracted RNA was reverse transcribed, and the resulting cDNA served as sequencing template. Only in-frame clones appear in the TCRdb table, and some are missing; sequencing was by immunoSEQ multiplex PCR. Here the sample spans some 170,000 clones, approximately 70% being singletons. The CDR3 length is 13 residues. Trimming removed 1 base from V and 8 bases from J, with 9 bases in between. From germline, CDR1 is SGHVS and CDR2 FNYEAQ. This TCR came from a human donor with alopecia areata. The chain has TRBV7-6 and TRBJ2-1; D is ambiguous. Sequencing was performed on CD8+ T cells sorted from blood, taken at week 0. The CDR3, as DNA: TGTGCCAGCAGCTTAGACCGAAGCGATGAGCAGTTCTTC. It yields the protein CASSLDRSDEQFF.